The 14 T cell receptor beta chains reported below all come from one sample, sequenced in a study of graft-versus-host responses after intestinal transplantation (dated by TCRdb to 2020 to 2023). Receptors were amplified or captured by the immunoSEQ multiplex PCR assay. TCRdb provides this immuneACCESS table in a form limited to in-frame rearrangements. Some clones are lacking; in checked studies, under half of them reflect an unresolved V gene, and why the rest are absent is not known. The sample includes tens of thousands of clones, with less than 95% observed a single time. The top ten clones comprise over 0.15% of the sample. These TCRs' antigens remain unknown. The time point label, as the study defines it: cells obtained before transplantation from donor or recipient. The specimen comprised unstimulated CD4+ T cells sorted from spleen or lymph node cells, sampled before transplant. The receptors were sampled from a human donor who was the organ donor for an intestinal transplant.

CDR3 residues: CASSLGALWENGYTF. The DNA for the CDR3 is TGCGCCAGCAGCTTGGGGGCCCTCTGGGAAAATGGCTACACCTTC. The rearrangement uses TRBV5-1 and TRBJ1-2; no clear D. Germline CDR1 and CDR2: SGHRS and YFSETQ. V dropped 0 bases and J dropped 6 bases, with 15 bases sitting between them. CDR3 length: 15 amino acids. Full variable domain (outside the CDR3, taken from reference TRBV5-1 and TRBJ1-2): KAGVTQTPRYLIKTRGQQVTLSCSPISGHRSVSWYQQTPGQGLQFLFEYFSETQRNKGNFPGRFSGRQFSNSRSEMNVSTLELGDSALYLCASSLGALWENGYTFGSGTRLTVV.

The gene calls are TRBV5-4 and TRBJ2-7; 7 bases fit TRBD1. This CDR3 has 13 residues. V trimming: 6 bases; J trimming: 4 bases; junction bases outside the gene matches: 7. CDR1 SGHNT and CDR2 YYREEE come from the germline V gene (reference sequence). CDR3 DNA sequence: TGTGCCAGCAAGACACAGGGGAAGTACGAGCAGTACTTC. This gives the protein CASKTQGKYEQYF.

The chain uses TRBV11-3 and TRBJ2-7; D gene unclear. CDR3 length: 15 amino acids. The germline CDR1 and CDR2 sequences are SGHNT and YENEEA. V was trimmed by 3 bases and J by 0 bases, leaving 12 bases between them. The chain's CDR3 is CASSLGGSRSYEQYF. Written as DNA, the CDR3 is TGTGCCAGCAGCTTGGGTGGATCGCGCTCCTACGAGCAGTACTTC. The complete variable domain, with remaining parts taken from reference TRBV11-3 and TRBJ2-7, reads EAGVVQSPRYKIIEKKQPVAFWCNPISGHNTLYWYLQNLGQGPELLIRYENEEAVDDSQLPKDRFSAERLKGVDSTLKIQPAELGDSAVYLCASSLGGSRSYEQYFGPGTRLTVT.

Note on this clone: The same CDR3 is also encoded by other DNA sequences in this sample. This chain uses TRBV5-3 with TRBJ2-3; 8 bases agree with TRBD2. TRBV5-3 is recorded as an ORF, its role being uncertain. The V segment lost 3 bases and the J segment 7 bases; nucleotides outside the gene matches: 13. CDR3 length equals 16 residues. This chain's CDR3 is CARSCLLRGAEYTQYF. CDR3 bases: TGTGCCAGAAGCTGCCTGTTGCGGGGGGCGGAATATACGCAGTATTTT.

V usage is TRBV9 and J usage is TRBJ2-1, with a weak D call TRBD2 (5 bases). This CDR3 region has 16 residues. The germline gives CDR1 SGDLS, CDR2 YYNGEE. The germline V and J ends were trimmed by 4 bases and 7 bases, with 21 bases remaining between them. CDR3 region: CASSPHMGVMGNEQFF. CDR3 bases: TGTGCCAGCAGCCCACATATGGGAGTTATGGGAAATGAGCAGTTCTTC.

As concerns this clone: Germline and junction disagree at one end, which may indicate a read error. The chain links TRBV28 to TRBJ1-2; D not certain. This CDR3 is 13 amino acids long. The germline gives CDR1 MDHEN, CDR2 SYDVKM. CDR3 DNA sequence: TGTGCCAGCACTATCTACTCTGTCTATGGCCACACCTTC. It is translated as CASTIYSVYGHTF.

This sequence joins TRBV18 and TRBJ2-4, with D perhaps TRBD2 (6 bases). V was pared by 6 bases and J by 6 bases, with 18 bases between. There are 15 residues in the CDR3. CDR1 KGHSH and CDR2 LQKENI come from the germline V gene. CDR3 nucleotide sequence: TGTGCCAGCTCCCTAACGGGGGATGGGAGAAACATTCAGTACTTC. Protein sequence: CASSLTGDGRNIQYF.

This chain joins TRBV2 and TRBJ2-1; D perhaps matches TRBD1 (5 bases). Germline CDR1 reads SNHLY; CDR2 reads FYNNEI. CDR3 length: 13 residues. The V and J ends lost 5 bases and 3 bases respectively, with 8 bases between them. This chain's CDR3 is CASSPQGYNEQFF. Here the CDR3 DNA reads TGTGCCAGCAGTCCCCAGGGCTACAATGAGCAGTTCTTC.

This chain uses TRBV7-9 with TRBJ2-2, with 9 positions matching TRBD1. The ends lost 3 bases at V and 3 bases at J; junction bases unmatched: 8. Germline CDR1 is SEHNR and CDR2 is FQNEAQ (reference sequence). The CDR3 totals 17 residues. The DNA of the CDR3 is TGTGCCAGCAGCTTCATCCCGGGACAGGGACACACCGGGGAGCTGTTTTTT. Amino acids: CASSFIPGQGHTGELFF.

The rearrangement joins TRBV10-3 to TRBJ1-2; D is unresolved. CDR1 ENHRY and CDR2 SYGVKD come from the germline V gene. CDR3 size: 16 residues. V lost 0 bases to trimming and J lost 2 bases, with 13 bases between them. The CDR3 sequence: CAISESGGGKNYGYTF. The CDR3 DNA follows: TGTGCCATCAGTGAGTCGGGTGGAGGGAAGAACTATGGCTACACCTTC.

The rearrangement uses TRBV30 and TRBJ1-5; unclear D gene. With 1 base removed from V and 3 bases from J, the gap between germline ends came to 7 bases. Germline values: CDR1 GTSNPN, CDR2 SVGIG (reference sequence). The CDR3 contains 13 residues. CDR3 sequence: CAWSGQDNQPQHF. The CDR3 bases are TGTGCCTGGAGTGGGCAGGACAATCAGCCCCAGCATTTT.

This clone was detected only once. The rearrangement joins TRBV28 to TRBJ2-3; D remains unclear. The CDR3 is 12 amino acids. Germline V gives CDR1 MDHEN, CDR2 SYDVKM. Trimming cost V 8 bases and J 2 bases, with 8 bases left between them. The CDR3 bases are TGTGCCAGCGGGTATACCACAGATACGCAGTATTTT. Its translation: CASGYTTDTQYF. The whole variable domain, remainder taken from reference TRBV28 and TRBJ2-3, is DVKVTQSSRYLVKRTGEKVFLECVQDMDHENMFWYRQDPGLGLRLIYFSYDVKMKEKGDIPEGYSVSREKKERFSLILESASTNQTSMYLCASGYTTDTQYFGPGTRLTVL.

J is TRBJ1-2 and V is TRBV5-4, with 8 bases aligning to TRBD1. Germline CDR1 is SGHNT and CDR2 is YYREEE (reference sequence). This CDR3 has 14 residues. Trimming cost V 4 bases and J 7 bases; bases outside gene matches: 9. The CDR3 coding sequence is TGTGCCAGCAGCCCCCAGGACAGGGAAGGTGGCTACACCTTC. It translates to CASSPQDREGGYTF.

CDR3 sequence reads: CASSQGRNPYEQFF. In DNA, the CDR3 is TGTGCCAGCAGCCAAGGACGGAACCCATATGAGCAGTTCTTC. The chain links TRBV4-2 to TRBJ2-1; D not resolved. V was shortened by 1 base and J by 8 bases, with 12 bases between the two germline ends. The CDR3 spans 14 residues. Germline CDR1 and CDR2: LGHNA and YNFKEQ.